The TCR beta chain under discussion was sequenced for a study of early T cells in non-severe SARS-CoV-2 infection (dated by TCRdb to the early 2020s). The study in broad terms: Because TCR sequencing relied on bulk RNA taken from unsorted whole blood, pairing of alpha and beta chains was not possible. Beyond this particular receptor, the publication reports: VDJdb matching was skewed toward anti-spike CD8 responses and likely underestimated virus-specific expansions by missing private and CD4 specificities.

In the case of this clonotype: What antigen it recognizes has not been identified. No base quality values were provided; no much bigger clone lies one nucleotide off.

The study was a case-control design nested within a healthcare worker cohort in London, UK, with weekly nasopharyngeal swab PCR tests and blood sampling. Healthcare workers were recruited during the week of the UK lockdown, between 23 and 31 March 2020, and followed weekly for up to 16 weeks. The CDR3 spans 14 residues, from the cysteine through the phenylalanine. CDR3 DNA is the only sequence kept; it has 42 bases, read in frame from the first base. Based on the germline V gene (reference sequence), the CDR1 and CDR2 sequences are SEHNR and FQNEAQ. Cut back by 1 base and 3 bases, the V and J ends lie 6 bases apart. The library relied on 5' RACE. These reads were obtained on a NextSeq 500. Unique molecular identifiers were attached to individual cDNA molecules in the TCR library protocol so that sequencing error and PCR bias could be corrected. TCR alpha and beta chains were both sequenced, and the abundances of alpha and beta sequences in each sample were closely correlated with each other. On the study's bioinformatics: Decombinator V4 was used to annotate TCR sequences for V gene, J gene and CDR3. TCRs were defined as expanded if a significant change between any two time points was detected under a Poisson model with p below 0.0001. TCR abundances were normalised to the total number of TCRs sequenced per sample and were expressed as counts per million. MAIT TCRs were defined by TRAV1-2 paired with TRAJ12, TRAJ20 or TRAJ33, and iNKT TCRs by TRAV10 paired with TRAJ18. VDJdb, accessed 1 November 2021, was searched for CMV, EBV and SARS-CoV-2 annotated TCRs, with TCRs annotated for multiple antigens excluded. TCRdb's own reprocessing of the public reads used fastp at Q25 and MiXCR and kept productive beta chains. Each entry merges the rows of one CDR3 protein and shows their most common DNA and genes. The V and J calls shown here were made by TCRdb, not taken from the authors' results. The sample records roughly 30,000 distinct CDR3 sequences, approximately 5.4% of which are singletons. Of the sample, 5% to 7.5% is held by the ten largest clones.

Input material: whole blood. The chain is assembled from TRBV7-9 and TRBJ2-2; the D gene identity is not certain. The clonotype comes from an adult who was a healthcare worker with PCR-confirmed SARS-CoV-2 infection or an uninfected control (not recorded which). The DNA sequence is TGTGCCAGCAGCTTAGAACAAGACACCGGGGAGCTGTTTTTT. The encoded protein is CASSLEQDTGELFF.